Listed below are T cell receptor beta chains from one sample, sequenced in a study of monozygotic twins with cystic fibrosis. Assay used: immunoSEQ multiplex PCR; TCRdb lists only in-frame clones, some missing. The sample has over 25,000 clones; 92% are singletons. The sample taken for sequencing was blood. These receptors were collected from a girl aged 2-10 years with cystic fibrosis. The CDR3 runs from the conserved cysteine through the conserved F or W. Fields, in order: V gene, J gene, D gene, clone size, CDR3 protein, CDR3 DNA. The D gene is left open where the match is weak. Expanded clones get a size class; other rows say once, few or many, or leave the size out.

>TRBV5-6|TRBJ2-7|TRBD1|NA
CASQAVLTGVYEQYF
TGTGCCAGCCAAGCGGTACTTACAGGGGTCTACGAGCAGTACTTC
>TRBV7-6|TRBJ1-5|TRBD1|NA
CASSPGQGAFQPQHF
TGTGCCAGCAGCCCAGGACAGGGGGCGTTTCAGCCCCAGCATTTT
>TRBV27|TRBJ2-7|NA|NA
CASSWRGRGEYEQYF
TGTGCCAGCAGTTGGAGGGGGAGGGGAGAATACGAGCAGTACTTC
>TRBV5-1|TRBJ1-1|NA|NA
CASRPDANTEAFF
TGCGCCAGCAGACCAGATGCGAACACTGAAGCTTTCTTT
>TRBV28|TRBJ2-3|NA|NA
CASSPGQRTSQYF
TGTGCCAGCAGTCCCGGACAGCGCACCAGCCAGTATTTT
>TRBV20-1|TRBJ2-7|NA|NA
CSARVRAEQYF
TGCAGTGCTAGAGTACGGGCGGAGCAGTACTTC
>TRBV20-1|TRBJ2-1|NA|NA
CSAIPGYEQFF
TGCAGTGCTATCCCGGGATATGAGCAGTTCTTC
>TRBV7-2|TRBJ2-1|NA|NA
CASSLRRYYNEQFF
TGTGCCAGCAGCTTACGCCGGTACTACAATGAGCAGTTCTTC
>TRBV10-3|TRBJ2-1|NA|once
CAISDGSGNEQFF
TGTGCCATCAGTGACGGGAGCGGCAATGAGCAGTTCTTC
>TRBV5-1|TRBJ2-7|TRBD1|NA
CASSLVGGTGSYEQYF
TGCGCCAGCAGCTTGGTGGGGGGGACAGGGTCCTACGAGCAGTACTTC
>TRBV27|TRBJ2-7|TRBD1|NA
CASWTGVPYEQYF
TGTGCCAGTTGGACAGGTGTTCCCTACGAGCAGTACTTC
>TRBV9|TRBJ1-6|NA|NA
CASSEENNSPLHF
TGTGCCAGCAGCGAGGAAAATAATTCACCCCTCCACTTT
>TRBV6-1|TRBJ2-2|NA|NA
CASSEVGTAGNTGELFF
TGTGCCAGCAGTGAAGTGGGGACCGCAGGGAACACCGGGGAGCTGTTTTTT
>TRBV30|TRBJ1-3|NA|NA
CAWTLRQAPNTIYF
TGTGCCTGGACCCTAAGACAGGCTCCGAACACCATATATTTT
>TRBV7-2|TRBJ2-2|TRBD1|once
CASSPGTVLFTGELFF
TGTGCCAGCAGCCCGGGGACAGTTCTTTTCACCGGGGAGCTGTTTTTT
>TRBV4-1|TRBJ2-1|NA|NA
CASSQNNEQFF
TGCGCCAGCAGCCAAAACAATGAGCAGTTCTTC
>TRBV19|TRBJ1-1|NA|once
CASSIMNGARTEAFF
TGTGCCAGTAGTATAATGAACGGGGCCCGAACTGAAGCTTTCTTT
>TRBV5-5|TRBJ1-1|NA|NA
CASSRSVIDPNTEAFF
TGTGCCAGCAGCCGGTCTGTTATTGACCCGAACACTGAAGCTTTCTTT
>TRBV30|TRBJ2-7|TRBD2|NA
CAWSGTGLAGGPREQYF
TGTGCCTGGAGTGGCACGGGACTAGCGGGGGGGCCACGGGAGCAGTACTTC
>TRBV5-1|TRBJ2-1|NA|NA
CASSPGTRSYNEQFF
TGCGCCAGCAGCCCCGGGACCCGCTCCTATAATGAGCAGTTCTTC
>TRBV29-1|TRBJ2-1|TRBD2|NA
CSVMGGFIEQFF
TGCAGCGTGATGGGAGGGTTTATTGAGCAGTTCTTC
>TRBV30|TRBJ2-2|NA|NA
CAWSTSGFPGELFF
TGTGCCTGGAGCACGTCCGGGTTTCCCGGGGAGCTGTTTTTT
>TRBV27|TRBJ2-7|NA|NA
CASSSPGRGVMNEQYF
TGTGCCAGCAGTTCTCCCGGTCGAGGGGTTATGAACGAGCAGTACTTC
>TRBV27|TRBJ2-7|TRBD1|NA
CASGDRGAYEQYF
TGTGCCAGCGGGGACAGGGGGGCCTACGAGCAGTACTTC
>TRBV7-2|TRBJ1-1|NA|NA
CASSPLNPEAFF
TGTGCCAGCAGCCCATTAAATCCTGAAGCTTTCTTT
>TRBV20-1|TRBJ2-1|TRBD2|NA
CSCSGDEQFF
TGCAGCTGTAGCGGGGATGAGCAGTTCTTC